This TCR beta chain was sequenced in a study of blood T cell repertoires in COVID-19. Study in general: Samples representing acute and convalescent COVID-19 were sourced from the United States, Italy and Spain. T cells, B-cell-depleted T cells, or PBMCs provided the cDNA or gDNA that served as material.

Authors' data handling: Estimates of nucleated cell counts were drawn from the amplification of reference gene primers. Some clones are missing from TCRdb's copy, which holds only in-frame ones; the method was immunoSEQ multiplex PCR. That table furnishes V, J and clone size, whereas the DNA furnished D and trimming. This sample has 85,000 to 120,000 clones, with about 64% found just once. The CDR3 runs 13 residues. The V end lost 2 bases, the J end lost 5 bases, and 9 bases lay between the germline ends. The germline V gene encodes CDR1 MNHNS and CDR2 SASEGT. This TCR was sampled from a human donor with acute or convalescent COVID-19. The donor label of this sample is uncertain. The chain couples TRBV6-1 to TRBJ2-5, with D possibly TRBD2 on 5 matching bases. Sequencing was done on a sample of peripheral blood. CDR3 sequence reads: CASSESGWETQYF. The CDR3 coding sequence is TGTGCCAGCAGTGAAAGCGGTTGGGAGACCCAGTACTTC.